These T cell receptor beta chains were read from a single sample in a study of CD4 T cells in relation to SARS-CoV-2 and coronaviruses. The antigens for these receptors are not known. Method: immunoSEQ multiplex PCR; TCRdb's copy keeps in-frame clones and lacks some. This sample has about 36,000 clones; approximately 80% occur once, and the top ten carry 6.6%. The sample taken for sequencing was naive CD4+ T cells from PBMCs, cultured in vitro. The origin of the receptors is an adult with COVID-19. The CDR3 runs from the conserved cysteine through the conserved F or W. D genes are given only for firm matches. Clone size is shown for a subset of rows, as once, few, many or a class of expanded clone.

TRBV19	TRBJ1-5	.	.	CASRPLNQPQHF	TGTGCCAGTAGGCCCTTGAATCAGCCCCAGCATTTT
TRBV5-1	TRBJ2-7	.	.	CASSLEDSNSYEQYF	TGCGCCAGCAGCCTCGAGGACAGTAACTCCTACGAGCAGTACTTC
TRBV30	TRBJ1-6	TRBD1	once	CAWGPDRGNSPLHF	TGTGCCTGGGGCCCGGACAGGGGTAATTCACCCCTCCACTTT
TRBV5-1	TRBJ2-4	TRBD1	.	CASARTGPRNIQYF	TGCGCCAGCGCTCGGACAGGGCCGAGAAACATTCAGTACTTC
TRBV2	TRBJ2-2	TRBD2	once	CASSPSGRATGELFF	TGTGCCAGCAGTCCTAGCGGGAGGGCCACCGGGGAGCTGTTTTTT
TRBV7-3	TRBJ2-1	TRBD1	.	CASSLGTGKNEQFF	TGTGCCAGCAGTTTAGGGACAGGGAAAAATGAGCAGTTCTTC
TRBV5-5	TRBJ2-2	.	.	CASSQRGQGGGELFF	TGTGCCAGCAGCCAACGCGGCCAGGGTGGCGGGGAGCTGTTTTTT
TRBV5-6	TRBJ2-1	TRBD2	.	CASSSLIGLAGGREQFF	TGTGCCAGCAGCTCACTAATCGGACTAGCGGGAGGCCGTGAGCAGTTCTTC
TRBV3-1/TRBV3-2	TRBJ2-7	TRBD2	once	CASSQVTSGAEQYF	TGTGCCAGCAGCCAAGTGACTAGCGGAGCAGAGCAGTACTTC
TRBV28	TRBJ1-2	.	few	CASRLYGYTF	TGTGCCAGCAGGTTGTATGGCTACACCTTC
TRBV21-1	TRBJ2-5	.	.	CASSKALDPVKETQYF	TGTGCCAGCAGCAAAGCGTTGGACCCGGTTAAAGAGACCCAGTACTTC
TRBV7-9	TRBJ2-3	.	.	CASSLALTFGRESTDTQYF	TGTGCCAGCAGCTTAGCGCTAACCTTTGGCCGGGAAAGCACAGATACGCAGTATTTT
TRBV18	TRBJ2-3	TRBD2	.	CASSPGGEPSTDTQYF	TGTGCCAGCTCACCTGGGGGGGAGCCAAGCACAGATACGCAGTATTTT
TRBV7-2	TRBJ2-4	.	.	CASSLVGGTNIQYF	TGTGCCAGCAGCTTAGTAGGGGGTACGAACATTCAGTACTTC
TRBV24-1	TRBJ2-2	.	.	CATSGNKGPTGELFF	TGTGCCACCAGTGGTAATAAGGGGCCCACCGGGGAGCTGTTTTTT
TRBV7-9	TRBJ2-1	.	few	CASSSYNNEQFF	TGTGCCAGCAGCTCGTATAACAATGAGCAGTTCTTC
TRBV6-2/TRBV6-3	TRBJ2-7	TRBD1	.	CASSYGTGYYEQYF	TGTGCCAGCAGTTACGGGACAGGGTACTACGAGCAGTACTTC
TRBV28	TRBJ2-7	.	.	CASSTDRREQYF	TGTGCCAGCAGCACCGACAGGCGCGAGCAGTACTTC
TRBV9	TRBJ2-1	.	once	CASSPGTSHNEQFF	TGTGCCAGCAGCCCGGGGACTTCCCACAATGAGCAGTTCTTC
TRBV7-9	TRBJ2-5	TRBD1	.	CASSDDRGRYGTQYF	TGTGCCAGCAGCGATGACAGGGGCCGGTATGGGACCCAGTACTTC
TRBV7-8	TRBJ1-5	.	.	CASSSAHSGSGQPQHF	TGTGCCAGCAGCTCGGCTCACTCAGGGTCGGGGCAGCCCCAGCATTTT
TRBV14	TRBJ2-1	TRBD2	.	CASSQATSGIYNEQFF	TGTGCCAGCAGCCAGGCTACTAGCGGGATCTACAATGAGCAGTTCTTC